The 26 T cell receptor beta chains in this list originate from one sample, sequenced in a study of blood T cell repertoires in COVID-19. Data came from immunoSEQ multiplex PCR; TCRdb stores just in-frame clones and leaves some out. This table has 250,000 to 400,000 clones, 90% appearing once. The source material was peripheral blood. Every receptor here comes from a woman aged 30 to 39 with COVID-19, enrolled during active disease.

The chain links TRBV10-2 to TRBJ2-1, with 11 bases aligning to TRBD2. Germline CDR1 reads WSHSY; CDR2 reads SAAADI. The CDR3 length is 19 residues. Trimming took 3 bases from V and 5 from J; bases not matched to a gene: 15. CDR3 region: CASSEGLAGGRVSHNEQFF. The CDR3 DNA follows: TGCGCCAGCAGTGAAGGGTTAGCGGGAGGGCGAGTAAGCCACAATGAGCAGTTCTTC.

A single count supports this clone. The chain couples TRBV30 to TRBJ1-5, with D possibly TRBD1 on 6 matching bases. Trimming took off 1 base at V and 6 bases at J, with 13 bases between the two ends. Germline-derived CDR1 and CDR2 are GTSNPN and SVGIG (reference sequence). The CDR3 totals 14 residues. The CDR3 DNA is TGTGCCTGGAGTGAGATGACAGGACCTCAGCCCCAGCATTTT. It translates to CAWSEMTGPQPQHF.

This chain links TRBV7-9 with TRBJ1-1, with no clear D. Looked up from germline, CDR1 is SEHNR and CDR2 is FQNEAQ (reference sequence). V lost 2 bases and J lost 8, with 6 bases in between. This CDR3 is built from 11 residues. CDR3 loop: CASSLFQEAFF. The CDR3 DNA reads as TGTGCCAGCAGCTTATTTCAGGAAGCTTTCTTT.

This clone was recorded only once. The chain employs TRBV27 and TRBJ2-3; the D is unclear. Per the germline V gene, CDR1 is MNHEY and CDR2 is SMNVEV (reference sequence). The ends were cut back, 1 base at V and 1 base at J, with 6 bases in the middle. CDR3 length equals 14 residues. The CDR3 DNA reads as TGTGCCAGCAGTTTATACTCTCGCACAGATACGCAGTATTTT. Protein product: CASSLYSRTDTQYF.

The genes are TRBV27 and TRBJ1-1; D is undetermined. The germline V gene encodes CDR1 MNHEY and CDR2 SMNVEV (reference sequence). V dropped 1 base and J dropped 2 bases, with 8 bases sitting between them. The CDR3 extends over 14 amino acids. CDR3 nucleotide sequence: TGTGCCAGCAGTTTATTGGGCTTAAACACTGAAGCTTTCTTT. Its protein product is CASSLLGLNTEAFF.

V and J are TRBV12-3 or TRBV12-4 and TRBJ1-1; 7 bases are a match to TRBD1. With V trimmed by 5 bases and J by 4 bases, 4 bases remained unmatched. The CDR3 totals 13 residues. CDR3 coding DNA: TGTGCCAGCAGTAACAACAGGGGCACTGAAGCTTTCTTT. As protein: CASSNNRGTEAFF.

The rearrangement links TRBV5-1 to TRBJ2-7; TRBD1 might be the D (5 bases). V lost 1 base and J lost 5, with 16 bases in between. CDR1 SGHRS and CDR2 YFSETQ come from the germline V gene. The CDR3 is made up of 15 amino acids. CDR3 nucleotides: TGCGCCAGCAGCTTGAGTTTGGCAGGGCAAAACGAGCAGTACTTC. Encoded protein: CASSLSLAGQNEQYF.

V is TRBV2 and J is TRBJ1-2; possibly TRBD1 for D (5 bases). Germline V CDR1 and CDR2: SNHLY, FYNNEI. The CDR3 runs 15 residues. V was cut by 1 base and J by 2 bases, with 11 bases left in between. This CDR3 is CASSEGRGPNYGYTF. CDR3 coding DNA: TGTGCCAGCAGTGAAGGGAGGGGCCCCAACTATGGCTACACCTTC.

This sequence joins TRBV12-5 and TRBJ2-1; tentative D call: TRBD2 (6 bases). Germline CDR1 is LGHNT and CDR2 is FRNRAP. CDR3 length: 13 amino acids. The V end was cut by 3 bases, the J end by 8 bases, with 11 bases between. The CDR3 sequence is CASGLPGTHEQFF. The DNA of the CDR3 is TGTGCTAGTGGTTTACCGGGGACTCATGAGCAGTTCTTC.

The V call is TRBV14, the J call TRBJ2-7, with 8 bases lining up with TRBD2. J lost 4 bases, V lost 3 bases, and 5 bases had no gene match. CDR1 and CDR2 from the germline V gene are SGHDN and FVKESK. This CDR3 spans 14 amino acids. The CDR3 DNA is TGTGCCAGCAGCCAGGGACTAGGGTTATACGAGCAGTACTTC. Its translation is CASSQGLGLYEQYF.

V usage is TRBV9 and J usage is TRBJ1-3; 9 nucleotides align to TRBD1. Trimming at V came to 0 bases and at J to 4 bases, leaving 2 bases not matched to a gene. Looked up from germline, CDR1 is SGDLS and CDR2 is YYNGEE. The CDR3 spans 15 residues. CDR3 loop: CASSVGQGGGNTIYF. DNA for the CDR3: TGTGCCAGCAGCGTAGGACAGGGGGGAGGAAACACCATATATTTT.

The rearrangement uses TRBV27 and TRBJ2-1, with D maybe TRBD2 (5 bases). V lost 4 bases to trimming and J lost 5 bases, with 15 bases between them. This CDR3 contains 15 residues. Germline CDR1 MNHEY, CDR2 SMNVEV (reference sequence). The CDR3 reads CASSSRGIWDNEQFF. CDR3 nucleotides: TGTGCCAGCAGTTCACGGGGAATCTGGGACAATGAGCAGTTCTTC.

In DNA, the CDR3 is TGCAGCGTCCGGACTAGCGGGGCCTACGAGCAGTACTTC. Protein product: CSVRTSGAYEQYF. The V and J genes are TRBV29-1 and TRBJ2-7, with TRBD2 identical over 12 bases. The ends lost 6 bases at V and 2 bases at J; junction bases unmatched: 2. The CDR3 length is 13 residues. The germline V gene encodes CDR1 SQVTM and CDR2 ANQGSEA.

This sequence joins TRBV6-5 and TRBJ2-1, with TRBD1 matching over 9 bases. V was clipped by 8 bases and J by 10 bases; unmatched bases: 0. CDR1 is MNHEY, CDR2 SVGAGI, per germline. The CDR3 has 10 amino acids. The CDR3 DNA follows: TGTGCCAGCGGGACAGGGGAGCAGTTCTTC. It is translated as CASGTGEQFF.

CDR3 residues: CASSFGSASRTDTQYF. The CDR3 nucleotides are TGTGCCAGCAGCTTTGGTTCGGCTAGCCGCACAGATACGCAGTATTTT. The chain joins TRBV7-9 to TRBJ2-3; D is perhaps TRBD2 (5 bases). V lost 3 bases, J lost 1 base, and 14 bases lay in between. Germline V lookup: CDR1 SEHNR, CDR2 FQNEAQ (reference sequence). The CDR3 spans 16 residues.

The chain couples TRBV3-1 (or the pseudogene TRBV3-2) to TRBJ1-1, with a possible D match to TRBD1 (6 bases). The CDR3 consists of 14 residues. Between the trimmed V and J ends, which lost 3 bases and 6 bases, there was a span of 14 bases. Germline CDR1 is LGHDT and CDR2 is YNNKEL (reference sequence). CDR3 sequence: CASSQQDRMAEAFF. In DNA, the CDR3 is TGTGCCAGCAGCCAGCAGGACAGAATGGCTGAAGCTTTCTTT.

About this clone itself: The junction departs from the called germline gene at one end, perhaps through a read error. The chain joins TRBV5-1 to TRBJ2-2; 7 bases line up with TRBD1. CDR1 and CDR2 from the germline V gene are SGHRS and YFSETQ. The CDR3 totals 15 residues. Written as DNA, the CDR3 is TGCGCCAGCAGCTTGGTCAGGGGGAACATCGGGGAGCTGTTTTTT. It yields the protein CASSLVRGNIGELFF. Full variable domain (outside the CDR3, taken from reference TRBV5-1 and TRBJ2-2): KAGVTQTPRYLIKTRGQQVTLSCSPISGHRSVSWYQQTPGQGLQFLFEYFSETQRNKGNFPGRFSGRQFSNSRSEMNVSTLELGDSALYLCASSLVRGNIGELFFGEGSRLTVL.

The J gene is TRBJ2-2, the V gene TRBV27, with 11 bases matching TRBD2. Germline V gene lookup returns CDR1 MNHEY and CDR2 SMNVEV (reference sequence). CDR3 size: 14 residues. V was pared by 5 bases and J by 5 bases, with 1 base of the junction left unmatched. The CDR3 DNA is TGTGCCAGCAGTAGGACTAGCGGGACCGGGGAGCTGTTTTTT. Translating it yields CASSRTSGTGELFF.

This chain connects TRBV7-9 to TRBJ2-1; 10 nucleotides line up with TRBD2. The junction had 4 bases not matched to a gene; V was cut back by 2 bases and J by 9 bases. Germline-derived CDR1 and CDR2 are SEHNR and FQNEAQ (reference sequence). The CDR3 spans 14 residues. In DNA, the CDR3 is TGTGCCAGCAGCTTAATCCTAGCGGGAGTTGAGCAGTTCTTC. This encodes CASSLILAGVEQFF.

This sequence joins TRBV27 and TRBJ2-7; 8 bases line up with TRBD2. The germline CDR1 and CDR2 sequences are MNHEY and SMNVEV (reference sequence). CDR3 length equals 14 residues. V was clipped by 6 bases and J by 3 bases; unmatched bases: 7. The DNA for the CDR3 is TGTGCCAGCAGAGGCCTAGCGGGTGGCTACGAGCAGTACTTC. Translated: CASRGLAGGYEQYF.

The CDR3 nucleotides are TGTGCCAGCAGTTTGGGTCGGGGAGGGTCCTATAATTCACCCCTCCACTTT. This gives the protein CASSLGRGGSYNSPLHF. V and J are TRBV28 and TRBJ1-6, with no clear D. CDR1 and CDR2 (germline): MDHEN, SYDVKM. CDR3 length: 17 amino acids. The ends were cut back, 3 bases at V and 1 base at J, with 13 bases in the middle.

This clone was seen just once. This sequence joins TRBV10-3 and TRBJ2-7, with 11 bases identical to TRBD1. J lost 5 bases, V lost 6 bases, and 6 bases had no gene match. Per germline, CDR1 ENHRY and CDR2 SYGVKD. The CDR3 consists of 14 residues. CDR3 sequence: CAIRPGTGGDEQYF. CDR3 bases: TGTGCCATCAGGCCCGGGACAGGGGGGGACGAGCAGTACTTC.

In this sample, this clone turned up once. The chain has TRBV11-3 and TRBJ2-2, with D perhaps TRBD1 (5 bases). Per germline, CDR1 SGHNT and CDR2 YENEEA. Between the trimmed V and J ends, which lost 5 bases and 4 bases, there was a span of 11 bases. The CDR3 is 14 residues long. The CDR3 loop is CASSPGQSTGELFF. The CDR3 nucleotides read TGTGCCAGCAGCCCCGGACAAAGCACCGGGGAGCTGTTTTTT.

This chain connects TRBV30 to TRBJ2-7; D not certain. Trimming removed 1 base at V and 7 bases at J, with 8 bases between. The CDR3 covers 11 residues. Germline V lookup: CDR1 GTSNPN, CDR2 SVGIG (reference sequence). CDR3 residues: CAWSDGSEQYF. The CDR3 bases are TGTGCCTGGAGTGACGGGTCGGAGCAGTACTTC. Full variable domain (remainder filled in from reference TRBV30 and TRBJ2-7): SQTIHQWPATLVQPVGSPLSLECTVEGTSNPNLYWYRQAAGRGLQLLFYSVGIGQISSEVPQNLSASRPQDRQFILSSKKLLLSDSGFYLCAWSDGSEQYFGPGTRLTVT.

The chain joins TRBV19 to TRBJ2-7, with D perhaps TRBD2 (6 bases). Between the trimmed V and J ends, which lost 4 bases and 4 bases, there was a span of 11 bases. Germline CDR1 reads LNHDA; CDR2 reads SQIVND (reference sequence). This CDR3 has 13 residues. For the CDR3, the DNA is TGTGCCAGTAGTAGCGGGATGCGGTACGAGCAGTACTTC. Translating it yields CASSSGMRYEQYF.

V and J are TRBV30 and TRBJ1-1; D possibly corresponds to TRBD1 (5 bases). The CDR3 has 13 amino acids. The V gene lost 2 bases and the J gene lost 3 bases, with 10 bases spanning the gap. Germline V lookup: CDR1 GTSNPN, CDR2 SVGIG (reference sequence). Here the CDR3 reads CAWSTTGDTEAFF. CDR3 in DNA: TGTGCCTGGAGTACTACAGGCGACACTGAAGCTTTCTTT.